This entry lists 27 T cell receptor beta chains sequenced from one sample in a study of T cells in Graves' hyperthyroidism and ophthalmopathy (dated by TCRdb to between 2018 and 2020). Libraries were prepared through multiplex PCR. The listed sequencing device is Illumina HiSeq 2000. The TCR beta CDR3 regions were amplified from the RNA transcripts. A first-round RT-PCR of the TCR CDR3 used the HTBI primer set with the Qiagen OneStep RT-PCR kit. Clones were called with MiXCR by TCRdb after fastp trimmed the public reads at Q25, and only in-frame beta chains were retained. Each entry merges the rows of one CDR3 protein and shows their most common DNA and genes. Counted in this sample were about 350,000 distinct CDR3 sequences; approximately 19% of them appeared once. Clones ranked in the top ten supply 3% to 4% of the sample. Sequencing was done on a sample of blood. The receptors derive from a woman aged 18-29 years with Graves' hyperthyroidism.

This clonotype was counted many times. V and J are TRBV6-1 and TRBJ1-1, with D possibly TRBD1 on 5 matching bases. This CDR3 is built from 15 residues. Germline V CDR1 and CDR2: MNHNS, SASEGT. The V gene lost 2 bases and the J gene lost 5 bases, with 15 bases spanning the gap. The CDR3: CASSERFRVATEAFF. Here the CDR3 DNA reads TGTGCCAGCAGTGAAAGATTCAGGGTGGCAACTGAAGCTTTCTTT.

This clonotype appeared a single time. This may come from a read error, since a much larger clone is one base off. The chain links TRBV5-6 to TRBJ1-5; D not resolved. Germline V gene data show CDR1 as SGHDT and CDR2 as YYEEEE. The CDR3 extends over 15 amino acids. CDR3 nucleotide sequence: TGTGCCAGCAGCTTGTGGATATATAGCAATCAGCCCCAGCGTTTT. Its protein product is CASSLWIYSNQPQRF.

The table lists this clonotype with many counts. V and J are TRBV11-2 and TRBJ1-2, with D possibly TRBD1 on 5 matching bases. The CDR3 consists of 15 residues. Trimming left V 0 bases short and J 7 bases short, with 15 bases between. Germline V gene data show CDR1 as SGHAT and CDR2 as FQNNGV. CDR3 nucleotide sequence: TGTGCCAGCAGCTTAGATGTGAGGGGCGCTTCTGGCTACACCTTC. It translates to CASSLDVRGASGYTF.

This clonotype was observed a handful of times. The chain employs TRBV11-2 and TRBJ1-3; a weak D match, TRBD1 (5 bases). The germline CDR1 and CDR2 sequences are SGHAT and FQNNGV. Trimming removed 5 bases at V and 0 bases at J, with 8 bases between. The CDR3 contains 14 residues. The CDR3, as DNA: TGTGCCAGCAGCCGACAGCTCTCTGGAAACACCATATATTTT. Encoded protein: CASSRQLSGNTIYF.

This chain connects TRBV6-5 to TRBJ1-1; 7 nucleotides agree with TRBD1. J was trimmed by 0 bases and V by 3 bases; bases with no gene match: 7. The CDR3 is made up of 16 amino acids. Germline V CDR1 and CDR2: MNHEY, SVGAGI. CDR3 residues: CASSYRPGQLNTEAFF. CDR3 DNA sequence: TGTGCCAGCAGTTATAGGCCGGGACAGCTGAACACTGAAGCTTTCTTT.

Points on this clonotype: One end of the junction does not line up with germline, which may come from a read error. J is TRBJ2-5 and V is TRBV5-1; TRBD1 aligns across 7 bases. The CDR3 totals 14 residues. CDR1 is SGHRS and CDR2 is YFSETQ in the germline V gene. This CDR3 reads CASSAGTVGEIQYF. The CDR3 DNA reads TGCGCCAGCAGCGCCGGGACAGTCGGAGAGATCCAGTACTTC.

In its sample, this clonotype was seen many times. This chain joins TRBV18 and TRBJ1-2; a weak D match, TRBD1 (5 bases). The CDR3 loop spans 13 amino acids. Between the trimmed V and J ends, which lost 6 bases and 3 bases, there was a span of 11 bases. Germline CDR1 reads KGHSH; CDR2 reads LQKENI. The CDR3 loop is CASSPSQDYGYTF. The CDR3 nucleotides read TGTGCCAGCTCCCCCTCACAGGACTATGGCTACACCTTC.

The rearrangement links TRBV4-2 to TRBJ2-7, with no clear D. Per germline, CDR1 LGHNA and CDR2 YNFKEQ. V dropped 0 bases and J dropped 2 bases, with 5 bases sitting between them. This CDR3 comprises 13 residues. CDR3 in amino acids: CASSQDVPYEQYF. The CDR3 nucleotides read TGTGCCAGCAGCCAAGATGTCCCCTACGAGCAGTACTTC.

Many counts were recorded for this clonotype. The chain couples TRBV5-1 to TRBJ2-7; D is uncertain. Germline V gene sequence: CDR1 SGHRS, CDR2 YFSETQ. V lost 4 bases, J lost 7 bases, and 15 bases lay in between. This CDR3 is 13 amino acids long. The CDR3 DNA reads TGCGCCAGCAGCGTCAAACTGGATTTGGAGCAGTACTTC. This sequence encodes CASSVKLDLEQYF.

V and J are TRBV15 and TRBJ1-2; possibly TRBD1 for D (6 bases). Germline V lookup: CDR1 LNHNV, CDR2 YYDKDF (reference sequence). The ends were cut back, 0 bases at V and 5 bases at J, with 10 bases in the middle. The CDR3 has 14 residues. CDR3 sequence: CATSRDRGGYGYTF. CDR3 nucleotides: TGTGCCACCAGCAGAGACAGGGGAGGGTATGGCTACACCTTC.

This clonotype was detected ten times or more. The J gene is TRBJ2-4, the V gene TRBV6-1, with TRBD1 matching over 10 bases. The germline CDR1 and CDR2 sequences are MNHNS and SASEGT. CDR3 length: 14 amino acids. Germline trimming cut 7 bases from V and 7 bases from J; bases unmatched to any gene: 7. CDR3 residues: CASTLRTGGNIQYF. CDR3 nucleotides: TGTGCCAGCACCCTAAGGACAGGGGGGAACATTCAGTACTTC.

The rearrangement uses TRBV11-2 and TRBJ2-5; 10 positions match TRBD2. V shed 4 bases and J 5 bases; nucleotides not matched to a gene: 7. This CDR3 has 15 residues. CDR1 SGHAT and CDR2 FQNNGV come from the germline V gene. CDR3 protein: CASSSSGGATETQYF. In nucleotides, the CDR3 is TGTGCCAGCAGCTCGAGCGGGGGGGCCACGGAGACCCAGTACTTC.

This clonotype was recorded many times. The genes are TRBV12-3 or TRBV12-4 and TRBJ2-7, with D unclear. Trimming took off 2 bases at V and 5 bases at J, with 13 bases between the two ends. The CDR3 is made up of 14 amino acids. The CDR3 nucleotides read TGTGCCAGCAGTTTACGTCGCCTTCGGAACGAGCAGTACTTC. This sequence encodes CASSLRRLRNEQYF.

This clonotype has more than one count but fewer than ten. The chain couples TRBV15 to TRBJ1-2; no clear D. The CDR3 has 15 residues. With 0 bases removed from V and 4 bases from J, the gap between germline ends came to 12 bases. Germline V lookup: CDR1 LNHNV, CDR2 YYDKDF (reference sequence). In DNA form, the CDR3 reads TGTGCCACCAGCAGAGATTCAGGAAGGATCTATGGCTACACCTTC. Protein product: CATSRDSGRIYGYTF.

This clonotype has a count of ten or more. The rearrangement uses TRBV20-1 and TRBJ1-1; 7 bases align to TRBD1. Per the germline V gene, CDR1 is DFQATT and CDR2 is SNEGSKA (reference sequence). CDR3 length equals 13 residues. V gave up 6 bases and J gave up 4 bases; unmatched junction bases: 8. CDR3 in DNA: TGCAGTGCCAGAACAGGGGTTCGCACTGAAGCTTTCTTT. Translated, it gives CSARTGVRTEAFF.

Many counts were recorded for this clonotype. This chain connects TRBV3-1 to TRBJ2-2; D remains ambiguous. This CDR3 comprises 15 residues. V lost 3 bases, J lost 1 base, and 9 bases lay in between. The germline V gene has CDR1 LGHDT and CDR2 YNNKEL (reference sequence). The CDR3 DNA reads as TGTGCCAGCAGCCAGGTGCGGAGGAACACCGGGGAGCTGTTTTTT. This translates into CASSQVRRNTGELFF.

This clonotype was recorded many times. The chain joins TRBV11-2 to TRBJ1-1, with D tentatively TRBD1 (5 bases). Deletions cut 0 bases from V and 5 bases from J, with 7 bases between. CDR3 size: 13 residues. The V gene's germline CDR1 is SGHAT and CDR2 FQNNGV. The CDR3 DNA is TGTGCCAGCAGCTTAGACAGGGAAACTGAAGCTTTCTTT. This sequence encodes CASSLDRETEAFF.

This clonotype was seen many times. The chain joins TRBV2 to TRBJ1-5; maybe TRBD1 (5 bases). Trimming cost V 7 bases and J 3 bases, with 16 bases left between them. Germline V gene sequence: CDR1 SNHLY, CDR2 FYNNEI. The CDR3 consists of 15 residues. The CDR3 coding sequence is TGTGCCAGCAACCACCGGGGGGGATACAATCAGCCCCAGCATTTT. It encodes CASNHRGGYNQPQHF.

This clonotype was detected many times. The chain couples TRBV13 to TRBJ2-7, with a possible D match to TRBD2 (6 bases). This CDR3 has 20 amino acids. V was clipped by 8 bases and J by 0 bases, with 32 bases between them. The germline V gene encodes CDR1 PRHDT and CDR2 FYEKMQ (reference sequence). The CDR3 sequence is CASGRWGQARTVGGSYEQYF. CDR3 coding DNA: TGTGCCAGCGGCCGCTGGGGTCAAGCGAGGACTGTCGGGGGCTCCTACGAGCAGTACTTC.

About this clonotype: The conserved phenylalanine or tryptophan is not found at the CDR3 terminus, so this likely reflects a read error. The V call is TRBV30, the J call TRBJ1-5, with 7 bases fitting TRBD1. Germline loops: CDR1 GTSNPN, CDR2 SVGIG (reference sequence). Unmatched junction bases numbered 2, after V lost 2 bases and J lost 4 bases. The CDR3 covers 13 residues. The DNA for the CDR3 is TGTGCCTGGAGTAGACAGGGAAATCAGCCCCAGCATTCT. Its translation: CAWSRQGNQPQHS.

The sample holds a few counts of this clonotype. This chain uses TRBV5-1 with TRBJ2-5; 9 bases agree with TRBD1. The CDR3 covers 14 residues. Trimming at V came to 6 bases and at J to 5 bases, leaving 8 bases not matched to a gene. From germline, CDR1 is SGHRS and CDR2 YFSETQ. Here the CDR3 reads CASTRGTGTETQYF. The CDR3 DNA reads TGCGCCAGCACGAGGGGGACAGGGACCGAGACCCAGTACTTC. Drawing the rest from reference TRBV5-1 and TRBJ2-5, the complete variable domain is KAGVTQTPRYLIKTRGQQVTLSCSPISGHRSVSWYQQTPGQGLQFLFEYFSETQRNKGNFPGRFSGRQFSNSRSEMNVSTLELGDSALYLCASTRGTGTETQYFGPGTRLLVL.

This clonotype has a count of ten or more. V gene TRBV20-1 combines with J gene TRBJ2-7; D possibly uses TRBD1 or TRBD2 (6 bases each). The CDR3 spans 15 residues. The V gene lost 3 bases and the J gene lost 4 bases, with 19 bases spanning the gap. Germline V lookup: CDR1 DFQATT, CDR2 SNEGSKA (reference sequence). The CDR3 region is CSASFFEGGAYEQYF. The CDR3 DNA follows: TGCAGTGCTAGTTTCTTTGAGGGGGGAGCGTACGAGCAGTACTTC.

Ten or more counts support this clonotype. V gene TRBV6-5 combines with J gene TRBJ2-5; no firm D call. V shed 4 bases and J shed 4 bases, with 13 bases lying between them. The CDR3 contains 14 residues. CDR1 and CDR2 (germline): MNHEY, SVGAGI. CDR3 DNA sequence: TGTGCCAGCAGTTCCCCCGGGCCCTTAGAGACCCAGTACTTC. This sequence encodes CASSSPGPLETQYF.

This clonotype appeared many times. V is TRBV6-2 or TRBV6-3 and J is TRBJ2-7; D might be TRBD2 (6 bases). Germline CDR1 MNHEY, CDR2 SVGEGT. V was shortened by 6 bases and J by 6 bases, with 12 bases between the two germline ends. This CDR3 is built from 12 residues. This CDR3 is CASREAGSEQYF. The CDR3 region has the DNA TGTGCCAGCAGAGAGGCGGGGAGCGAGCAGTACTTC.

There are many counts of this clonotype. CDR3 in amino acids: CASSTYEQALRQETQYF. CDR3 in DNA: TGTGCCAGCAGTACTTACGAACAGGCGCTGCGCCAAGAGACCCAGTACTTC. The chain has TRBV12-3 or TRBV12-4 and TRBJ2-5; maybe TRBD1 (5 bases). The CDR3 loop spans 17 amino acids. Trimming took 5 bases from V and 1 from J, leaving 20 bases between them.

This clonotype came up many times. The chain combines TRBV6-2 or TRBV6-3 with TRBJ2-3; possibly TRBD1 for D (5 bases). Trimming left V 2 bases short and J 5 bases short, with 14 bases between. The CDR3 consists of 15 residues. From germline, CDR1 is MNHEY and CDR2 SVGEGT. CDR3 sequence (DNA): TGTGCCAGCAGTTACCTGCCAGGGCCTTTAGATACGCAGTATTTT. It translates to CASSYLPGPLDTQYF.

The table lists this clonotype with many counts. This rearrangement joins TRBV12-3 or TRBV12-4 to TRBJ2-2, with TRBD2 matching 7 bases. With 5 bases clipped from V and 4 bases from J, the junction kept 10 bases outside the gene matches. The CDR3 spans 16 residues. This CDR3 is CASSLIPRGFTGELFF. CDR3 bases: TGTGCCAGCAGTCTTATCCCGCGGGGGTTCACCGGGGAGCTGTTTTTT.